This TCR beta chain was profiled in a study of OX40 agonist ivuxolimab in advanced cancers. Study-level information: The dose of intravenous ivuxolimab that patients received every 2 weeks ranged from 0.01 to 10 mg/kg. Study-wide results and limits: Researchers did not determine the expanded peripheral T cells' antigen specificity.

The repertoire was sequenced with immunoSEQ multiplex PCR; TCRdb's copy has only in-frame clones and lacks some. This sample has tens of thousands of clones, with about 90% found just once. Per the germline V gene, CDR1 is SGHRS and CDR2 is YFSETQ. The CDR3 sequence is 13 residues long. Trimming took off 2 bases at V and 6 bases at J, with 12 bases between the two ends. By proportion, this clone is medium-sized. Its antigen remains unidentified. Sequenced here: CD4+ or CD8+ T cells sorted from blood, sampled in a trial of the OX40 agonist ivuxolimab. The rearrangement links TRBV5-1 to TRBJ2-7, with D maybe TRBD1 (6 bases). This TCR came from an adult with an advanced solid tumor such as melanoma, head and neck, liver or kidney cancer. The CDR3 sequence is CASSFRGTSEQYF. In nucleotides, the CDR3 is TGCGCCAGCAGCTTCAGGGGTACAAGCGAGCAGTACTTC.